What follows is one T cell receptor (beta chain) and its context. Its antigen is still unknown. This entry belongs to a study of cytomegalovirus exposure and HLA in healthy donors. A multiplex PCR was run with 60 Vbeta primers and 13 Jbeta primers. Clones were read by immunoSEQ multiplex PCR, and TCRdb kept only the in-frame ones, dropping some. This table has under 90,000 clones, just under 90% appearing once. Findings and limits, study-wide: Segments of the TCR beta V type were, in most cases, productive about 87% or about 30% of the time in an earlier analysis.

The germline V gene has CDR1 MDHEN and CDR2 SYDVKM. The CDR3 has 14 amino acids. Trimming removed 2 bases at V and 14 bases at J, with 19 bases between. Sequencing was done on a sample of PBMCs. This TCR came from a man aged 18-30 years in good health and CMV-seronegative. The chain combines TRBV28 with TRBJ2-1; D possibly corresponds to TRBD1 (6 bases). CDR3 in DNA: TGTGCCAGCAGTTTAGCACCTCCGGGACAAGGGAAGTTCTTC. Translated, it gives CASSLAPPGQGKFF. Supplemented by reference TRBV28 and TRBJ2-1, the full variable domain reads DVKVTQSSRYLVKRTGEKVFLECVQDMDHENMFWYRQDPGLGLRLIYFSYDVKMKEKGDIPEGYSVSREKKERFSLILESASTNQTSMYLCASSLAPPGQGKFFGPGTRLTVL.